This T cell receptor (beta chain) was identified during a study of T-cell memory formation after mild COVID-19. Whole-study findings and limits: Confirmation of SARS-CoV-2 specificity was lacking for second-wave clones peaking day 37. Researchers found some responding clones in pre-infection memory, a sign that cross-reactive memory joined.

The CDR3 runs to 11 residues. The germline gives CDR1 MDHEN, CDR2 SYDVKM. Trimming took 7 bases from V and 3 from J, leaving 6 bases between them. Concerning this clonotype: The antigen is unknown.

cDNA libraries for TCR alpha and TCR beta, carrying sample barcodes and UMIs, came from 5'RACE with constant-segment primers. Each CDR3 protein gets one entry after TCRdb re-called the 5' RACE reads with MiXCR. This table holds about 57,000 distinct CDR3 sequences, 10% to 15% found once. The receptor was derived from a man aged 18 to 30 who had mild COVID-19 (a few samples of this study predate the infection). Cell type and time point are not known. The V gene is TRBV28, the J gene TRBJ1-2; D possibly corresponds to TRBD1 (5 bases). The sequenced sample was PBMCs or a T cell subset sorted from them (not recorded which). CDR3 sequence (DNA): TGTGCCAGCATACAGGACTATGGCTACACCTTC. Translating gives CASIQDYGYTF.